The next 30 T cell receptor beta chains were all read from a single sample in a study of CD8+CD57+ T cells in acquired aplastic anemia. Genomic DNA constituted the template upon which TCR beta VDJ and CDR3 profiling was performed. TCRdb reanalysed the reads using MiXCR and keeps one entry per CDR3 protein. The sample records about 180,000 distinct CDR3 sequences, roughly 50% being singletons. Whoever was chosen for sequencing had shown CD8+CD57+ cell expansion by flow cytometry. Sequenced: sorted CD4+, CD8+, or CD8+CD57+ T cells (not recorded which) from PBMCs. The receptors were gathered from a human donor with aplastic anemia.

The chain combines TRBV24-1 with TRBJ1-5; D remains ambiguous. CDR1 and CDR2 from the germline V gene are KGHDR and SFDVKD. The CDR3 contains 14 residues. Trimming left V 0 bases short and J 8 bases short, with 10 bases between. The CDR3 is CATSDLPKVKPQHF. CDR3 coding DNA: TGTGCCACCAGTGATTTGCCCAAGGTCAAGCCCCAGCATTTT.

In this sample, this clonotype turned up once. V usage is TRBV11-2 and J usage is TRBJ2-1; 8 nucleotides line up with TRBD2. CDR1 is SGHAT, CDR2 FQNNGV, per germline. This CDR3 has 15 amino acids. J was trimmed by 6 bases and V by 1 base; bases with no gene match: 5. CDR3 nucleotide sequence: TGTGCCAGCAGCTTAGGGTCGGGGGGGCGCAATGAGCAGTTCTTC. This sequence encodes CASSLGSGGRNEQFF.

This clonotype was picked up one time. The chain recombines TRBV15 with TRBJ1-5; D might be TRBD1 (5 bases). Trimming shortened V by 3 bases and J by 0 bases, and 15 bases separated the two germline ends. Germline values: CDR1 LNHNV, CDR2 YYDKDF (reference sequence). This CDR3 has 17 amino acids. CDR3 nucleotides: TGTGCCACCAGCAGGCCAACCCCCAGGGATAGCAATCAGCCCCAGCATTTT. Protein sequence: CATSRPTPRDSNQPQHF.

To note about this clonotype: A much larger clone lies one base from this, so it may be a read error. The CDR3 carries no conserved terminal phenylalanine or tryptophan, so it likely arises from a read error. The genes are TRBV20-1 and TRBJ2-2; 9 bases fit TRBD2. This CDR3 has 14 residues. Germline CDR1 reads DFQATT; CDR2 reads SNEGSKA (reference sequence). Germline trimming cut 5 bases from V and 2 bases from J; bases unmatched to any gene: 3. The CDR3: CSAGSGGNTGELFS. The CDR3, as DNA: TGCAGTGCTGGTAGCGGGGGTAACACCGGGGAGCTGTTTTCT.

The V call is TRBV24-1, the J call TRBJ1-2; no firm D call. V lost 9 bases and J 8 bases, leaving 30 bases between the germline ends. Germline CDR1 reads KGHDR; CDR2 reads SFDVKD. The CDR3 runs to 17 residues. The CDR3 DNA reads as TGTGCCACCTTCGATGAGAGCGGCGGAAAGGATGGCTACGGCTACACCTTC. Translation gives CATFDESGGKDGYGYTF.

The gene calls are TRBV10-3 and TRBJ2-7; TRBD1 agrees at 8 bases. Per germline, CDR1 ENHRY and CDR2 SYGVKD. V was pared by 3 bases and J by 2 bases, with 3 bases of the junction left unmatched. The CDR3 is made up of 14 amino acids. This CDR3 reads CAISEPDRAYEQYF. The CDR3 DNA reads as TGTGCCATCAGTGAACCGGACAGGGCCTACGAGCAGTACTTC.

The chain joins TRBV5-1 to TRBJ2-1, with D possibly TRBD2 on 6 matching bases. Per germline, CDR1 SGHRS and CDR2 YFSETQ. V lost 0 bases and J 13 bases, leaving 11 bases between the germline ends. CDR3 length: 12 residues. Here the CDR3 reads CASSLGQDYQFF. CDR3 coding DNA: TGCGCCAGCAGCTTGGGGCAGGACTATCAGTTCTTC.

Comment on this clonotype: This clone may be a read error of a much larger clone one base away. J is TRBJ2-1 and V is TRBV11-2; possible D gene TRBD2, 7 bases. This CDR3 spans 17 amino acids. Germline CDR1 reads SGHAT; CDR2 reads FQNNGV. The CDR3 reads CASSLGPGGRSYDEQFF. Here the CDR3 DNA reads TGTGCCAGCAGCTTGGGTCCGGGGGGCAGGTCCTACGATGAGCAGTTCTTC.

The chain couples TRBV7-3 to TRBJ2-1; no firm D call. The germline V and J ends were trimmed by 3 bases and 5 bases, with 5 bases remaining between them. CDR3 length: 12 residues. Germline assignment: CDR1 SGHTA and CDR2 FQGTGA. CDR3 residues: CASSLGHNEQFF. The CDR3 DNA reads TGTGCCAGCAGCTTGGGTCACAATGAGCAGTTCTTC.

This clonotype occurred a few times. The V and J genes are TRBV5-6 and TRBJ2-1; no clear D gene. Trimming removed 5 bases from V and 8 bases from J, with 14 bases in between. In germline, CDR1 is SGHDT, CDR2 YYEEEE. The CDR3 loop spans 13 amino acids. The CDR3 DNA reads as TGTGCCAGCAGTCGGCGCCACTCGGATGAGCAGTTCTTC. Translating it yields CASSRRHSDEQFF.

This clonotype was found many times. V gene TRBV10-3 combines with J gene TRBJ2-1; TRBD2 aligns across 10 bases. CDR1 is ENHRY, CDR2 SYGVKD, per germline. With V trimmed by 6 bases and J by 7 bases, 6 bases remained unmatched. The CDR3 totals 14 residues. The CDR3 region has the DNA TGTGCCATCAGCGACGGACTAGCGGATAATGAGCAGTTCTTC. Amino acid sequence: CAISDGLADNEQFF.

This clonotype was seen only a few times. Just one base apart from a much larger clone, this may be a read error. The chain has TRBV6-4 and TRBJ1-4, with TRBD1 matching over 7 bases. The CDR3 extends over 13 amino acids. From germline, CDR1 is MRHNA and CDR2 SNTAGT. This chain's CDR3 is CAGSDREGEKLFF. The CDR3 nucleotides are TGTGCCGGCAGTGACAGGGAGGGCGAAAAACTGTTTTTT.

This clonotype was observed at least ten times. The chain recombines TRBV7-9 with TRBJ2-7; D gene uncertain. This CDR3 has 14 residues. Trimming removed 0 bases at V and 6 bases at J, with 12 bases between. CDR1 SEHNR and CDR2 FQNEAQ come from the germline V gene (reference sequence). CDR3 in DNA: TGTGCCAGCAGCTTAGCTTCAGGTGCAGGCGAGCAGTACTTC. Protein sequence: CASSLASGAGEQYF.

The J gene is TRBJ2-7, the V gene TRBV20-1; D unresolved. The germline V gene has CDR1 DFQATT and CDR2 SNEGSKA (reference sequence). The CDR3 has 14 amino acids. V was clipped by 0 bases and J by 6 bases, with 15 bases between them. The CDR3 DNA follows: TGCAGTGCTAGAGATTCGGGCCAGCCAGGCGAGCAGTACTTC. Its translation: CSARDSGQPGEQYF.

This clonotype was counted at least ten times. The V and J genes are TRBV12-3 or TRBV12-4 and TRBJ1-5; D gene unclear. Trimming stripped 2 bases from V and 5 bases from J, with 7 bases between. The CDR3 consists of 13 residues. In DNA form, the CDR3 reads TGTGCCAGCAGTTTAAGCCGTGATCAGCCCCAGCATTTT. Protein product: CASSLSRDQPQHF.

The V gene is TRBV12-3 or TRBV12-4, the J gene TRBJ1-1; D unclear. There are 13 residues in the CDR3. V gave up 4 bases and J gave up 2 bases, with 8 bases separating them. The chain's CDR3 is CASSSRPNTEAFF. The CDR3 nucleotides read TGTGCCAGCAGTTCGAGGCCCAACACTGAAGCTTTCTTT.

Details on this clonotype: An end of the junction differs from the germline gene, which may be a read error. The chain recombines TRBV24-1 with TRBJ2-3, with a possible D match to TRBD2 (5 bases). Germline loops: CDR1 KGHDR, CDR2 SFDVKD. The CDR3 length is 15 residues. The CDR3 DNA is TGTGCCACCAGTGATTCGACACTAGGCACAGATACTCAGTATTTT. Its protein product is CATSDSTLGTDTQYF.

At least ten counts were recorded for this clonotype. The V and J genes are TRBV19 and TRBJ2-1, with TRBD2 matching 10 bases. The germline CDR1 and CDR2 sequences are LNHDA and SQIVND (reference sequence). This CDR3 is 14 amino acids long. The V segment lost 1 base and the J segment 6 bases; nucleotides outside the gene matches: 0. The CDR3 sequence is CASSIGTSGNEQFF. The CDR3, as DNA: TGTGCCAGTAGTATAGGGACTAGCGGCAATGAGCAGTTCTTC.

The rearrangement joins TRBV19 to TRBJ1-6, with a possible D match to TRBD1 (6 bases). The V end was cut by 8 bases, the J end by 7 bases, with 21 bases between. CDR3 length equals 16 residues. The germline gives CDR1 LNHDA, CDR2 SQIVND (reference sequence). CDR3 nucleotide sequence: TGTGCCAGTTCCTACGCGGGGGGGGCGCGGAATTCACCCCTCCACTTT. Translated: CASSYAGGARNSPLHF. The complete variable domain, with remaining parts taken from reference TRBV19 and TRBJ1-6, reads DGGITQSPKYLFRKEGQNVTLSCEQNLNHDAMYWYRQDPGQGLRLIYYSQIVNDFQKGDIAEGYSVSREKKESFPLTVTSAQKNPTAFYLCASSYAGGARNSPLHFGNGTRLTVT.

This clonotype has at least ten counts. V usage is TRBV9 and J usage is TRBJ2-3; possibly TRBD1 for D (5 bases). Germline V gene lookup returns CDR1 SGDLS and CDR2 YYNGEE. This CDR3 comprises 16 residues. The V and J ends lost 3 bases and 1 base respectively, with 15 bases between them. The CDR3 reads CASSANSVQGTDTQYF. CDR3 DNA sequence: TGTGCCAGCAGCGCGAACAGCGTACAGGGCACAGATACGCAGTATTTT.

Remarks on this clonotype: A much larger clone lies a single base off, so this may be a read error. The rearrangement uses TRBV5-1 and TRBJ2-2, with a weak D call TRBD2 (5 bases). Germline V gives CDR1 SGHRS, CDR2 YFSETQ. The CDR3 is made up of 12 amino acids. DNA for the CDR3: TGCGCCAGCAGCTTAAGGGCCGGGGAGCTGTCTTTT. Translating it yields CASSLRAGELSF. Together with reference TRBV5-1 and TRBJ2-2, the CDR3 gives the full variable domain: KAGVTQTPRYLIKTRGQQVTLSCSPISGHRSVSWYQQTPGQGLQFLFEYFSETQRNKGNFPGRFSGRQFSNSRSEMNVSTLELGDSALYLCASSLRAGELSFGEGSRLTVL.

The CDR3 DNA sequence: TGCGCCAGTACGAGCTCCTATAATTCACCCCTCCACTTT. It yields the protein CASTSSYNSPLHF. The V gene is TRBV10-2, the J gene TRBJ1-6; D unclear. The V gene's germline CDR1 is WSHSY and CDR2 SAAADI. The CDR3 totals 13 residues. With 9 bases removed from V and 0 bases from J, the gap between germline ends came to 6 bases.

Points on this clonotype: The CDR3 end shows no conserved phenylalanine or tryptophan, and so a read error is likely. The J gene is TRBJ1-1, the V gene TRBV29-1, with TRBD1 matching 9 bases. Germline CDR1 and CDR2: SQVTM and ANQGSEA. The CDR3 contains 14 residues. The CDR3 DNA follows: TGCAGCGTTGTACAGGGGGCAATGAACACTGATGCTTTCGTT. Translated: CSVVQGAMNTDAFV.

The rearrangement joins TRBV19 to TRBJ1-1, with TRBD1 identical over 8 bases. V shed 7 bases, J shed 0 bases, and the junction held 7 bases outside the gene matches. The CDR3 is 15 amino acids. Germline V gives CDR1 LNHDA, CDR2 SQIVND (reference sequence). The CDR3 sequence: CASMYLQGVNTEAFF. CDR3 bases: TGTGCCAGTATGTATTTACAGGGGGTGAACACTGAAGCTTTCTTT.

This clonotype has at least ten counts. The chain has TRBV5-4 and TRBJ1-2; 7 nucleotides agree with TRBD1. CDR1 SGHNT and CDR2 YYREEE come from the germline V gene (reference sequence). The V segment lost 3 bases and the J segment 3 bases; nucleotides outside the gene matches: 5. The CDR3 covers 14 residues. The CDR3 spells CASSSTGDDYGYTF. CDR3 in DNA: TGTGCCAGCAGCTCCACAGGGGATGACTATGGCTACACCTTC.

This clonotype was seen a few times. V is TRBV9 and J is TRBJ2-1; 12 nucleotides agree with TRBD2. CDR1 and CDR2 from the germline V gene are SGDLS and YYNGEE. The CDR3 consists of 17 residues. Trimming cost V 0 bases and J 7 bases; bases outside gene matches: 8. This CDR3 reads CASSVDPSGGARNEQFF. CDR3 sequence (DNA): TGTGCCAGCAGCGTAGACCCTAGCGGGGGGGCCAGGAATGAGCAGTTCTTC.

The V and J genes are TRBV5-1 and TRBJ2-2, with 8 bases lining up with TRBD1. From germline, CDR1 is SGHRS and CDR2 YFSETQ. This CDR3 is built from 15 residues. Trimming took 4 bases from V and 3 from J; bases not matched to a gene: 5. Here the CDR3 DNA reads TGCGCCAGCAGCGAAGGACAGGGTGACACCGGGGAGCTGTTTTTT. It translates to CASSEGQGDTGELFF.

Ten or more counts support this clonotype. The rearrangement joins TRBV5-1 to TRBJ1-2; 10 bases match TRBD1. J lost 6 bases, V lost 4 bases, and 6 bases had no gene match. Germline CDR1 SGHRS, CDR2 YFSETQ. The CDR3 totals 14 residues. The CDR3 region is CASSGGQGPNGYTF. CDR3 bases: TGCGCCAGCAGCGGGGGACAGGGGCCGAATGGCTACACCTTC.

Many counts were recorded for this clonotype. The rearrangement joins TRBV6-1 to TRBJ2-7; D call uncertain. Trimming pared 6 bases from V and 0 bases from J, leaving 12 bases between. Germline CDR1 reads MNHNS; CDR2 reads SASEGT. The CDR3 spans 14 residues. The CDR3 nucleotides read TGTGCCAGCAGACAGAGTACCTCCTCCTACGAGCAGTACTTC. It translates to CASRQSTSSYEQYF.

The chain carries TRBV7-9 and TRBJ2-7; weak D call: TRBD1 (7 bases). V was clipped by 3 bases and J by 6 bases, with 15 bases between them. Looked up from germline, CDR1 is SEHNR and CDR2 is FQNEAQ (reference sequence). This CDR3 spans 14 amino acids. This CDR3 is CASSFQGGGVEQYF. In nucleotides, the CDR3 is TGTGCCAGCAGCTTCCAGGGGGGTGGGGTCGAGCAGTACTTC. The variable domain in full, with the rest retrieved from reference TRBV7-9 and TRBJ2-7, is DTGVSQNPRHKITKRGQNVTFRCDPISEHNRLYWYRQTLGQGPEFLTYFQNEAQLEKSRLLSDRFSAERPKGSFSTLEIQRTEQGDSAMYLCASSFQGGGVEQYFGPGTRLTVT.